One sample yielded the 14 T cell receptor beta chains listed below, sequenced in a study of cytomegalovirus exposure and HLA in healthy donors. This PCR relied on a set of 60 Vbeta primers and 13 Jbeta primers. Only in-frame clones appear in the TCRdb table, and some are missing; sequencing was by immunoSEQ multiplex PCR. Of 130,000 or so clones listed, around four fifths are singletons. Sequencing was done on a sample of PBMCs. The receptor set was obtained from a woman in her thirties or forties in good health and CMV-seropositive.

This clone was counted between two and nine times. The V gene is TRBV28, the J gene TRBJ2-5; tentative D call: TRBD1 (5 bases). V was cut by 5 bases and J by 6 bases, with 16 bases left in between. Germline V CDR1 and CDR2: MDHEN, SYDVKM. CDR3 length equals 14 residues. DNA of the CDR3: TGTGCCAGCAGTGCCACTCAGGGAATGAAGACCCAGTACTTC. Residues: CASSATQGMKTQYF. Variable domain in full (rest from reference TRBV28 and TRBJ2-5): DVKVTQSSRYLVKRTGEKVFLECVQDMDHENMFWYRQDPGLGLRLIYFSYDVKMKEKGDIPEGYSVSREKKERFSLILESASTNQTSMYLCASSATQGMKTQYFGPGTRLLVL.

The CDR3 sequence: CAWSGGGQGRSPLHF. The CDR3 coding sequence is TGTGCCTGGAGTGGCGGGGGACAGGGTCGGTCACCCCTCCACTTT. The rearrangement uses TRBV30 and TRBJ1-6; 9 bases match TRBD1. J gave up 10 bases and V 1 base, and 8 bases lay outside the gene matches. Germline CDR1 GTSNPN, CDR2 SVGIG (reference sequence). The CDR3 consists of 15 residues. The variable domain in full, with the rest retrieved from reference TRBV30 and TRBJ1-6, is SQTIHQWPATLVQPVGSPLSLECTVEGTSNPNLYWYRQAAGRGLQLLFYSVGIGQISSEVPQNLSASRPQDRQFILSSKKLLLSDSGFYLCAWSGGGQGRSPLHFGNGTRLTVT.

The chain has TRBV5-1 and TRBJ2-7; 9 nucleotides match TRBD1. V shed 3 bases, J shed 7 bases, and the junction held 8 bases outside the gene matches. Germline loops: CDR1 SGHRS, CDR2 YFSETQ. The CDR3 covers 14 residues. DNA of the CDR3: TGCGCCAGCAGCTACTACAGGGGGCAGGGTGAGCAGTACTTC. Translation gives CASSYYRGQGEQYF. Complete variable domain (other parts from reference TRBV5-1 and TRBJ2-7): KAGVTQTPRYLIKTRGQQVTLSCSPISGHRSVSWYQQTPGQGLQFLFEYFSETQRNKGNFPGRFSGRQFSNSRSEMNVSTLELGDSALYLCASSYYRGQGEQYFGPGTRLTVT.

The table lists this clone with a few counts. This sequence joins TRBV2 and TRBJ1-1; D gene ambiguous. V gave up 6 bases and J gave up 4 bases, with 12 bases separating them. In germline, CDR1 is SNHLY, CDR2 FYNNEI. The CDR3 has 13 amino acids. The CDR3 loop is CASRAWAGTEAFF. CDR3 in DNA: TGTGCCAGCAGGGCGTGGGCGGGCACTGAAGCTTTCTTT.

Concerning this clone: One junction end disagrees with the germline gene, perhaps due to a read error. The rearrangement links TRBV19 to TRBJ1-2, with a weak D call TRBD1 (5 bases). Germline V gene sequence: CDR1 LNHDA, CDR2 SQIVND (reference sequence). This CDR3 contains 14 residues. The CDR3, as DNA: TGTGCCAGTAGTATAAGGGACTCTTGGAATGGCCACACCTTC. Translation gives CASSIRDSWNGHTF.

This clone appeared a few times. The chain couples TRBV4-2 to TRBJ2-7; TRBD2 aligns across 8 bases. Germline loops: CDR1 LGHNA, CDR2 YNFKEQ. The CDR3 runs to 14 residues. V was pared by 0 bases and J by 2 bases, with 0 bases of the junction left unmatched. The CDR3 reads CASSQERGAYEQYF. DNA for the CDR3: TGTGCCAGCAGCCAAGAGCGGGGGGCCTACGAGCAGTACTTC.

The rearrangement joins TRBV5-6 to TRBJ2-5; TRBD2 aligns across 8 bases. Germline values: CDR1 SGHDT, CDR2 YYEEEE. V dropped 4 bases and J dropped 9; count of bases not matched to a gene: 8. CDR3 length: 13 residues. The CDR3 protein is CASSPLPGGAQYF. In DNA form, the CDR3 reads TGTGCCAGCAGCCCACTACCGGGGGGGGCCCAGTACTTC.

The chain employs TRBV30 and TRBJ2-3, with a possible D match to TRBD2 (6 bases). Per germline, CDR1 GTSNPN and CDR2 SVGIG (reference sequence). The CDR3 sequence is 14 residues long. The V and J ends lost 5 bases and 4 bases respectively, with 16 bases between them. This CDR3 reads CAWASSGRADTQYF. DNA of the CDR3: TGTGCCTGGGCGTCGAGCGGGCGCGCAGATACGCAGTATTTT.

The chain is built from TRBV23-1 and TRBJ1-3, with unresolved D. TRBV23-1 is flagged as an ORF with uncertain function. CDR3 length: 17 amino acids. V gave up 3 bases and J gave up 2 bases, with 17 bases separating them. CDR3 amino acids: CASSQWAPWAAGNTIYF. CDR3 nucleotide sequence: TGCGCCAGCAGTCAGTGGGCTCCCTGGGCAGCTGGAAACACCATATATTTT.

This chain joins TRBV4-1 and TRBJ2-3, with D tentatively TRBD2 (5 bases). CDR1 is MGHRA, CDR2 YSYEKL, per germline. The CDR3 consists of 17 residues. V dropped 0 bases and J dropped 4 bases, with 17 bases sitting between them. This chain's CDR3 is CASSQEYPARRSDTQYF. In DNA form, the CDR3 reads TGCGCCAGCAGCCAAGAATACCCCGCCAGGAGGTCAGATACGCAGTATTTT.

The chain links TRBV4-2 to TRBJ2-3; TRBD2 matches at 15 bases. This CDR3 contains 20 residues. Germline V gene sequence: CDR1 LGHNA, CDR2 YNFKEQ. Losses at the gene ends were 4 bases for V and 1 base for J; bases not matched to a gene: 12. In DNA form, the CDR3 reads TGTGCCAGCAGCCTAAGGGCCGGGACTAGCGGGGGGCGCGGCACAGATACGCAGTATTTT. Residues: CASSLRAGTSGGRGTDTQYF.

The rearrangement links TRBV7-3 to TRBJ2-3, with D maybe TRBD2 (5 bases). The CDR3 covers 15 residues. Deletions cut 4 bases from V and 0 bases from J, with 11 bases between. Germline CDR1 SGHTA, CDR2 FQGTGA. The CDR3 spells CASSSGLASTDTQYF. The CDR3 DNA is TGTGCCAGCAGCTCCGGACTTGCTAGCACAGATACGCAGTATTTT.

This clone was seen a few times. The chain joins TRBV23-1 to TRBJ2-7; D perhaps matches TRBD1 (6 bases). TRBV23-1 is reported as an ORF; its role is uncertain. Trimming left V 8 bases short and J 3 bases short, with 14 bases between. This CDR3 has 13 residues. The DNA for the CDR3 is TGCGCCAGCGATACCGGACAGTGCTACGAGCAGTACTTC. Residues: CASDTGQCYEQYF.

The V and J genes are TRBV5-4 and TRBJ2-7, with TRBD2 matching over 12 bases. CDR3 size: 16 residues. The germline gives CDR1 SGHNT, CDR2 YYREEE (reference sequence). V shed 4 bases, J shed 2 bases, and the junction held 7 bases outside the gene matches. CDR3 DNA: TGTGCCAGCAGCGCTAGACTAGCGGGGGTTACCTACGAGCAGTACTTC. This encodes CASSARLAGVTYEQYF.